This TCR beta chain derives from a study of T cell changes during pregnancy in multiple sclerosis. Sequencing was performed with immunoSEQ multiplex PCR; in TCRdb, only in-frame clones are kept and a portion is missing. The data show about 85,000 clones, with approximately 93% seen just once and approximately 2.5% held by the top ten. With 5 bases clipped from V and 2 bases from J, the junction kept 3 bases outside the gene matches. Per germline, CDR1 LNHNV and CDR2 YYDKDF (reference sequence). The CDR3 is 14 amino acids. This clonotype originated in a female donor with multiple sclerosis, enrolled in a pregnancy study. Sequenced here: peripheral blood, sampled in the first trimester of pregnancy. The gene calls are TRBV15 and TRBJ2-7, with 10 bases fitting TRBD1. The CDR3 protein is CATSQDRGAYEQYF. The CDR3 bases are TGTGCCACCAGCCAGGACAGGGGGGCCTACGAGCAGTACTTC.